Below, 23 T cell receptor beta chains from the same sample are listed, as sequenced in a study of blood T cell repertoires in COVID-19. Here immunoSEQ multiplex PCR was the method, and the copy in TCRdb shows in-frame clones only, minus some. The profile shows 350,000 to 400,000 clones, 85% to 90% of them singletons. Sequenced input: PBMCs or T cells enriched from blood (not recorded which). These receptor sequences come from a woman aged 25 to 39 who had recovered from COVID-19.

In nucleotides, the CDR3 is TGTGCCTGGAGTCCCCGGGGAGTTGACATTCAGTACTTC. The encoded protein is CAWSPRGVDIQYF. This chain links TRBV30 with TRBJ2-4, with a tentative D call TRBD2 (5 bases). This CDR3 contains 13 residues. Trimming cost V 2 bases and J 8 bases, with 13 bases left between them. The germline V gene has CDR1 GTSNPN and CDR2 SVGIG (reference sequence).

This clone was picked up one time. This chain links TRBV28 with TRBJ2-5, with D maybe TRBD1 (5 bases). Germline V gene data show CDR1 as MDHEN and CDR2 as SYDVKM. This CDR3 comprises 16 residues. With 4 bases removed from V and 2 bases from J, the gap between germline ends came to 17 bases. Here the CDR3 reads CASSSNGGDRQETQYF. CDR3 sequence (DNA): TGTGCCAGCAGTTCCAACGGCGGAGACAGACAAGAGACCCAGTACTTC. The complete variable domain, with remaining parts taken from reference TRBV28 and TRBJ2-5, reads DVKVTQSSRYLVKRTGEKVFLECVQDMDHENMFWYRQDPGLGLRLIYFSYDVKMKEKGDIPEGYSVSREKKERFSLILESASTNQTSMYLCASSSNGGDRQETQYFGPGTRLLVL.

The chain links TRBV7-2 to TRBJ2-2; TRBD2 agrees at 8 bases. After removal of 7 bases from V and 6 bases from J, the junction contained 10 bases not matched to a gene. The CDR3 is 15 residues long. Germline loops: CDR1 SGHTA, CDR2 FQGNSA. CDR3 sequence (DNA): TGTGCCAGCATGTATAGCGGGGCCACCCCCGGGGAGCTGTTTTTT. This sequence encodes CASMYSGATPGELFF.

The CDR3 protein is CASSLGWWGLPNEKLFF. CDR3 bases: TGTGCCAGCAGCTTAGGGTGGTGGGGGCTGCCTAATGAAAAACTGTTTTTT. The V call is TRBV7-9, the J call TRBJ1-4, with a weak D call TRBD1 (6 bases). CDR3 length equals 17 residues. Per germline, CDR1 SEHNR and CDR2 FQNEAQ (reference sequence). V dropped 1 base and J dropped 3 bases, with 15 bases sitting between them.

The rearrangement joins TRBV11-2 to TRBJ2-7; maybe TRBD1 (6 bases). The CDR3 has 13 residues. Germline V gene lookup returns CDR1 SGHAT and CDR2 FQNNGV. Trimming shortened V by 1 base and J by 9 bases, and 13 bases separated the two germline ends. The DNA of the CDR3 is TGTGCCAGCAGCTTAGCCCAGATACAGGGGCAGTACTTC. Protein product: CASSLAQIQGQYF.

About this clone itself: The same CDR3 can be traced to other DNA sequences in this sample. The chain employs TRBV3-1 (or the pseudogene TRBV3-2) and TRBJ2-7; no definite D call. The CDR3 totals 14 residues. Trimming took off 0 bases at V and 3 bases at J, with 9 bases between the two ends. Germline CDR1 is LGHDT and CDR2 is YNNKEL (reference sequence). This chain's CDR3 is CASSQDTEDYEQYF. CDR3 sequence (DNA): TGTGCCAGCAGCCAAGATACAGAAGACTACGAGCAGTACTTC.

This chain connects TRBV19 to TRBJ1-2, with no clear D. Trimming removed 0 bases at V and 1 base at J, with 9 bases between. Germline V gives CDR1 LNHDA, CDR2 SQIVND (reference sequence). The CDR3 is 15 amino acids. The CDR3 nucleotides are TGTGCCAGTAGTATAGATCTGAGGTTTAACTATGGCTACACCTTC. Encoded protein: CASSIDLRFNYGYTF.

The CDR3 DNA reads as TGTGCCAGCAGCTTAACTAGCGGGTTGTACAATGAGCAGTTCTTC. As protein: CASSLTSGLYNEQFF. This chain links TRBV7-3 with TRBJ2-1, with 7 bases matching TRBD2. CDR1 is SGHTA and CDR2 is FQGTGA in the germline V gene. The CDR3 loop spans 15 amino acids. V gave up 0 bases and J gave up 4 bases; unmatched junction bases: 3.

The chain has TRBV5-1 and TRBJ1-3; the match to TRBD1 covers 9 bases. The junction had 3 bases not matched to a gene; V was cut back by 1 base and J by 4 bases. This CDR3 comprises 15 residues. Germline loops: CDR1 SGHRS, CDR2 YFSETQ. The CDR3 DNA reads TGCGCCAGCAGCTTGCCGGGACAGGGAGGAAACACCATATATTTT. Translation: CASSLPGQGGNTIYF.

The J gene is TRBJ2-5, the V gene TRBV11-3; the match to TRBD1 covers 10 bases. Germline CDR1 is SGHNT and CDR2 is YENEEA. The CDR3 covers 17 residues. Trimming took 5 bases from V and 5 from J; bases not matched to a gene: 14. CDR3 DNA: TGTGCCAGCAGCCAAGGGACAGGGGTGCGGTCTGGCGAGACCCAGTACTTC. Its translation is CASSQGTGVRSGETQYF.

The chain employs TRBV11-3 and TRBJ1-1; 7 bases line up with TRBD1. The germline V gene has CDR1 SGHNT and CDR2 YENEEA. V trimming: 4 bases; J trimming: 7 bases; junction bases outside the gene matches: 6. The CDR3 spans 13 residues. For the CDR3, the DNA is TGTGCCAGCAGCTCCGGGGCAGGGGGTGAAGCTTTCTTT. It encodes CASSSGAGGEAFF. Full variable domain (missing parts from reference TRBV11-3 and TRBJ1-1): EAGVVQSPRYKIIEKKQPVAFWCNPISGHNTLYWYLQNLGQGPELLIRYENEEAVDDSQLPKDRFSAERLKGVDSTLKIQPAELGDSAVYLCASSSGAGGEAFFGQGTRLTVV.

This clone occurred a few times. The V and J genes are TRBV28 and TRBJ1-5, with 10 bases aligning to TRBD1. The CDR3 is 16 residues long. Per the germline V gene, CDR1 is MDHEN and CDR2 is SYDVKM. Unmatched junction bases numbered 8, after V lost 5 bases and J lost 4 bases. CDR3 bases: TGTGCCAGCAGTCCCAGGAGGACAGGGGGGAATCAGCCCCAGCATTTT. Encoded protein: CASSPRRTGGNQPQHF.

Written as DNA, the CDR3 is TGCAGCGTTGAGGGGACAGGTATCGGAGGCTACACCTTC. Translation gives CSVEGTGIGGYTF. The rearrangement joins TRBV29-1 to TRBJ1-2; 8 nucleotides line up with TRBD1. Germline values: CDR1 SQVTM, CDR2 ANQGSEA. The J segment lost 8 bases and the V segment lost 3 bases, leaving 8 bases of the junction unmatched. The CDR3 has 13 residues.

V usage is TRBV11-2 and J usage is TRBJ1-2, with 8 nucleotides matching TRBD1. Germline CDR1 and CDR2: SGHAT and FQNNGV. The CDR3 sequence is 15 residues long. V was pared by 5 bases and J by 6 bases, with 11 bases of the junction left unmatched. The DNA for the CDR3 is TGTGCCAGCAGCACCTCTCGCAGGGGGCCTAATGGCTACACCTTC. Protein sequence: CASSTSRRGPNGYTF. Looking up the rest from reference TRBV11-2 and TRBJ1-2 gives the full variable domain: EAGVAQSPRYKIIEKRQSVAFWCNPISGHATLYWYQQILGQGPKLLIQFQNNGVVDDSQLPKDRFSAERLKGVDSTLKIQPAKLEDSAVYLCASSTSRRGPNGYTFGSGTRLTVV.

The rearrangement links TRBV28 to TRBJ1-2; 8 nucleotides line up with TRBD1. The CDR3 spans 14 residues. Germline loops: CDR1 MDHEN, CDR2 SYDVKM. V was clipped by 3 bases and J by 7 bases; unmatched bases: 7. The CDR3: CASSLPGGWSGYTF. The CDR3 DNA follows: TGTGCCAGCAGTTTGCCAGGGGGCTGGTCTGGCTACACCTTC.

The chain joins TRBV6-2 or TRBV6-3 to TRBJ1-5; D uncertain. This CDR3 contains 13 residues. Germline V CDR1 and CDR2: MNHEY, SVGEGT. V gave up 3 bases and J gave up 1 base, with 4 bases separating them. CDR3 protein: CASSYLSNQPQHF. Here the CDR3 DNA reads TGTGCCAGCAGTTATTTAAGCAATCAGCCCCAGCATTTT.

The V and J genes are TRBV7-9 and TRBJ2-5, with TRBD1 matching 9 bases. This CDR3 is built from 17 residues. V shed 4 bases and J 1 base; nucleotides not matched to a gene: 10. Per germline, CDR1 SEHNR and CDR2 FQNEAQ (reference sequence). The CDR3 region is CASSSPNRGRAQETQYF. CDR3 coding DNA: TGTGCCAGCAGCTCCCCCAACAGGGGGCGAGCCCAAGAGACCCAGTACTTC.

V and J are TRBV19 and TRBJ1-4, with TRBD1 as a possible D gene (6 bases). Germline values: CDR1 LNHDA, CDR2 SQIVND (reference sequence). The CDR3 is 16 amino acids. The V end was cut by 5 bases, the J end by 0 bases, with 13 bases between. This CDR3 reads CASSSRTVATNEKLFF. In nucleotides, the CDR3 is TGTGCCAGTAGTTCTCGGACAGTTGCAACTAATGAAAAACTGTTTTTT.

The chain couples TRBV12-3 or TRBV12-4 to TRBJ1-2; TRBD1 matches at 7 bases. The CDR3 has 13 residues. Losses at the gene ends were 5 bases for V and 5 bases for J; bases not matched to a gene: 5. The CDR3 coding sequence is TGTGCCAGCAGTCCCACAGGGGCGTATGGCTACACCTTC. Its translation: CASSPTGAYGYTF.

This clone was detected only once. The chain recombines TRBV7-6 with TRBJ2-3; 7 bases align to TRBD2. This CDR3 spans 14 amino acids. V shed 4 bases, J shed 4 bases, and the junction held 5 bases outside the gene matches. CDR1 and CDR2 from the germline V gene are SGHVS and FNYEAQ. In nucleotides, the CDR3 is TGTGCCAGCAGCTCCAGAGCGGGACCAGATACGCAGTATTTT. Protein sequence: CASSSRAGPDTQYF.

This clone appeared a few times. The V gene is TRBV5-4, the J gene TRBJ2-7; D unclear. Trimming pared 0 bases from V and 2 bases from J, leaving 9 bases between. Germline V CDR1 and CDR2: SGHNT, YYREEE (reference sequence). This CDR3 spans 14 amino acids. This CDR3 is CASSLGDTTYEQYF. The CDR3 bases are TGTGCCAGCAGCTTGGGCGACACAACCTACGAGCAGTACTTC.

The V and J genes are TRBV28 and TRBJ1-5, with D uncertain. Between the trimmed V and J ends, which lost 4 bases and 0 bases, there was a span of 16 bases. Germline assignment: CDR1 MDHEN and CDR2 SYDVKM. The CDR3 loop spans 17 amino acids. The CDR3 sequence: CASSSDLDYYSNQPQHF. CDR3 in DNA: TGTGCCAGCAGTTCGGACCTGGACTATTATAGCAATCAGCCCCAGCATTTT.

The chain carries TRBV28 and TRBJ1-1; a weak D match, TRBD1 (5 bases). CDR3 length: 14 amino acids. V gave up 7 bases and J gave up 2 bases, with 14 bases separating them. Germline values: CDR1 MDHEN, CDR2 SYDVKM. CDR3 bases: TGTGCCAGCATGCAAGGGGTCGGAAACACTGAAGCTTTCTTT. Its protein product is CASMQGVGNTEAFF.